The 13 T cell receptor beta chains reported below all come from one sample, sequenced in a study of blood T cell repertoires in COVID-19. The data were produced by immunoSEQ multiplex PCR, yet TCRdb's version contains in-frame clones alone and is incomplete. The sample holds around 200,000 clones, 70% to 80% seen once. The sequenced sample consisted of peripheral blood. The receptors derive from a woman aged 40 to 49 with COVID-19, enrolled during active disease.

The DNA of the CDR3 is TGTGCCAGTAGTCGTCGACAGTATTCTGGGGCCAACGTCCTGACTTTC. It is translated as CASSRRQYSGANVLTF. The chain couples TRBV19 to TRBJ2-6; TRBD1 is a possible D gene (5 bases). Looked up from germline, CDR1 is LNHDA and CDR2 is SQIVND (reference sequence). The CDR3 totals 16 residues. V was pared by 5 bases and J by 1 base, with 12 bases between.

The chain links TRBV4-1 to TRBJ2-3; the match to TRBD2 covers 12 bases. V gave up 4 bases and J gave up 6 bases; unmatched junction bases: 5. Germline CDR1 and CDR2: MGHRA and YSYEKL. The CDR3 consists of 15 residues. The chain's CDR3 is CASSLSGTSGDTQYF. The CDR3 bases are TGCGCCAGCAGCCTCTCCGGGACTAGCGGGGATACGCAGTATTTT.

This clone was detected once. The chain couples TRBV25-1 to TRBJ2-5; 10 bases map to TRBD1. V gave up 4 bases and J gave up 5 bases; unmatched junction bases: 10. The CDR3 extends over 16 amino acids. Per the germline V gene, CDR1 is MGHDK and CDR2 is SYGVNS. The CDR3 nucleotides read TGTGCCAGCAGTGGTCGGTGGACAGGGGGACGGGAGACCCAGTACTTC. It encodes CASSGRWTGGRETQYF.

V usage is TRBV6-2 or TRBV6-3 and J usage is TRBJ1-3; D might be TRBD1 (6 bases). The V end was cut by 2 bases, the J end by 2 bases, with 22 bases between. The CDR3 covers 19 residues. CDR1 and CDR2 from the germline V gene are MNHEY and SVGEGT. CDR3 in DNA: TGTGCCAGCAGTTACCCCCCACCGAAACAGGGAATGACTGGAAACACCATATATTTT. Protein: CASSYPPPKQGMTGNTIYF.

The chain recombines TRBV6-5 with TRBJ2-1; 7 bases are a match to TRBD2. Looked up from germline, CDR1 is MNHEY and CDR2 is SVGAGI. CDR3 size: 12 residues. The junction had 2 bases not matched to a gene; V was cut back by 5 bases and J by 7 bases. CDR3 sequence (DNA): TGTGCCAGCAGTAGACTAGCAAATGAGCAGTTCTTC. Translating gives CASSRLANEQFF.

The chain recombines TRBV27 with TRBJ2-3, with D uncertain. V lost 5 bases to trimming and J lost 2 bases, with 14 bases between them. The CDR3 covers 15 residues. Germline V gene sequence: CDR1 MNHEY, CDR2 SMNVEV (reference sequence). CDR3 region: CASSLIVPNTDTQYF. CDR3 DNA: TGTGCCAGCAGTCTAATTGTGCCCAACACAGATACGCAGTATTTT.

The chain has TRBV5-1 and TRBJ1-2; maybe TRBD1 (6 bases). Germline V gives CDR1 SGHRS, CDR2 YFSETQ. The V end was cut by 4 bases, the J end by 1 base, with 17 bases between. CDR3 length: 16 amino acids. The CDR3 nucleotides read TGCGCCAGCAGCCGTGGTCAGGACAGAGTTAACTATGGCTACACCTTC. It codes for CASSRGQDRVNYGYTF.

V gene TRBV6-6 combines with J gene TRBJ1-1; possible D gene TRBD1, 6 bases. The CDR3 is 13 amino acids. Deletions cut 6 bases from V and 4 bases from J, with 12 bases between. Germline assignment: CDR1 MNHNY and CDR2 SVGAGI (reference sequence). The CDR3 coding sequence is TGTGCCAGCAGCCAGGGGAGGGGCACTGAAGCTTTCTTT. Protein: CASSQGRGTEAFF.

The chain joins TRBV5-6 to TRBJ1-6; TRBD1 matches 8 bases. V trimming: 4 bases; J trimming: 5 bases; junction bases outside the gene matches: 8. Germline loops: CDR1 SGHDT, CDR2 YYEEEE. This CDR3 region has 16 residues. This CDR3 reads CASSPTGTGNNSPLHF. As DNA, the CDR3 is TGTGCCAGCAGCCCCACCGGGACAGGAAATAATTCACCCCTCCACTTT.

This clone occurred a few times. V usage is TRBV6-6 and J usage is TRBJ1-5; D is unclear. Trimming removed 4 bases from V and 3 bases from J, with 4 bases in between. CDR3 length: 12 residues. Germline CDR1 MNHNY, CDR2 SVGAGI (reference sequence). CDR3 sequence: CASSLDNQPQHF. CDR3 nucleotides: TGTGCCAGCAGTTTAGACAATCAGCCCCAGCATTTT.

The chain carries TRBV7-2 and TRBJ1-2; D unclear. The V end lost 3 bases, the J end lost 4 bases, and 12 bases lay between the germline ends. Germline CDR1 reads SGHTA; CDR2 reads FQGNSA. The CDR3 length is 14 residues. CDR3: CASSFPLAAYGYTF. The CDR3 nucleotides are TGTGCCAGCAGCTTCCCCCTCGCGGCCTATGGCTACACCTTC.

The V gene is TRBV30, the J gene TRBJ1-6; D unclear. CDR1 GTSNPN and CDR2 SVGIG come from the germline V gene (reference sequence). Trimming stripped 2 bases from V and 5 bases from J, with 7 bases between. CDR3 length: 13 residues. The CDR3, as DNA: TGTGCCTGGAGTCTACAGAATAATTCACCCCTCCACTTT. The encoded protein is CAWSLQNNSPLHF. Full variable domain (missing parts from reference TRBV30 and TRBJ1-6): SQTIHQWPATLVQPVGSPLSLECTVEGTSNPNLYWYRQAAGRGLQLLFYSVGIGQISSEVPQNLSASRPQDRQFILSSKKLLLSDSGFYLCAWSLQNNSPLHFGNGTRLTVT.

The J gene is TRBJ2-1, the V gene TRBV5-1; 7 bases align to TRBD1. The CDR3 covers 15 residues. CDR1 SGHRS and CDR2 YFSETQ come from the germline V gene. The V gene end was trimmed by 1 base and the J gene end by 8 bases; junction bases not matched to a gene: 9. The CDR3 reads CASSLNQQGYDEQFF. The CDR3 DNA follows: TGCGCCAGCAGCTTGAATCAACAGGGGTATGATGAGCAGTTCTTC.